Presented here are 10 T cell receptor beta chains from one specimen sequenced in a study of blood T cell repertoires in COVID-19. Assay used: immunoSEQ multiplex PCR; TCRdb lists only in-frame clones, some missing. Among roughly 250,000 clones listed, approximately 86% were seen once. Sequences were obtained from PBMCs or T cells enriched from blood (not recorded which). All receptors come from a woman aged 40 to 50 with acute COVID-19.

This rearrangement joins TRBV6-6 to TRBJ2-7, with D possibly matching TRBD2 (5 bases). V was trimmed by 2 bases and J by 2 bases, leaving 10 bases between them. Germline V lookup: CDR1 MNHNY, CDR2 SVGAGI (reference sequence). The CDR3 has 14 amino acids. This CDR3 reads CASSYLAGAYEQYF. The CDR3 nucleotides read TGTGCCAGCAGTTACCTCGCCGGGGCCTACGAGCAGTACTTC.

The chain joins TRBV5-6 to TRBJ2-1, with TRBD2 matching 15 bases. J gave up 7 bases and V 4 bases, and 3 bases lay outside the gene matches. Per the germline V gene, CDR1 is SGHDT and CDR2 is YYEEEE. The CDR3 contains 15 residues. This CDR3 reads CASSVGLAGGNEQFF. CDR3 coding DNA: TGTGCCAGCAGCGTGGGACTAGCGGGAGGTAATGAGCAGTTCTTC.

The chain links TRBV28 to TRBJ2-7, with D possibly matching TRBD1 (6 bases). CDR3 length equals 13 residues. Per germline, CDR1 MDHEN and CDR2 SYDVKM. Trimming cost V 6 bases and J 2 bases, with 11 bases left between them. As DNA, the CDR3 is TGTGCCAGCAGGGAAGGGACAACCTACGAGCAGTACTTC. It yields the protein CASREGTTYEQYF. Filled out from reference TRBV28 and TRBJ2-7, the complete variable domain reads DVKVTQSSRYLVKRTGEKVFLECVQDMDHENMFWYRQDPGLGLRLIYFSYDVKMKEKGDIPEGYSVSREKKERFSLILESASTNQTSMYLCASREGTTYEQYFGPGTRLTVT.

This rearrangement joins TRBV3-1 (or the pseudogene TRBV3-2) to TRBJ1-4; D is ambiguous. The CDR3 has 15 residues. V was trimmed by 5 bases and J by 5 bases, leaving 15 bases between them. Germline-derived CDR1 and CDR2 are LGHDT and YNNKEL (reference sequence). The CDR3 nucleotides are TGTGCCAGCAGCTACCGGCGGGGTGGGAATGAAAAACTGTTTTTT. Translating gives CASSYRRGGNEKLFF.

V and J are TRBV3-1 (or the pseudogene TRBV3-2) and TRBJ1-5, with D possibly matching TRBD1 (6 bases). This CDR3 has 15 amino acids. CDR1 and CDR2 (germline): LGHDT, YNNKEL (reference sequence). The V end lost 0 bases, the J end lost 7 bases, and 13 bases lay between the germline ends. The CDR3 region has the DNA TGTGCCAGCAGCCAAGATGTGGGGGCAGGGCAGCCCCAGCATTTT. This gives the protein CASSQDVGAGQPQHF.

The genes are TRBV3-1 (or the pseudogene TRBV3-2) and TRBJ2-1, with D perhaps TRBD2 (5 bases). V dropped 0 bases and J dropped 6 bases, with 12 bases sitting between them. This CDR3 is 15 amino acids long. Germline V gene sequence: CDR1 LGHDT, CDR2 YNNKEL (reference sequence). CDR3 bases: TGTGCCAGCAGCCAAGATCTTACGGGAAGCAATGAGCAGTTCTTC. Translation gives CASSQDLTGSNEQFF.

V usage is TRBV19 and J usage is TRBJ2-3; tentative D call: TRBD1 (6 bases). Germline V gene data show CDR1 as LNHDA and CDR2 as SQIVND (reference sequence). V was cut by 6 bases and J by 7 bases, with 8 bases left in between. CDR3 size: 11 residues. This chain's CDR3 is CASSQGYTQYF. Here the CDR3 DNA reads TGTGCCAGTAGCCAGGGGTATACGCAGTATTTT.

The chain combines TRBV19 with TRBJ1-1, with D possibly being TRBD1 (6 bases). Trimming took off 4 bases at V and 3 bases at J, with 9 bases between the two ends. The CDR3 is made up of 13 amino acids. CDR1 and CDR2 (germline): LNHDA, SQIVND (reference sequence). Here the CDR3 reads CASSRNRDTEAFF. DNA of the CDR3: TGTGCCAGTAGTAGAAACAGGGACACTGAAGCTTTCTTT.

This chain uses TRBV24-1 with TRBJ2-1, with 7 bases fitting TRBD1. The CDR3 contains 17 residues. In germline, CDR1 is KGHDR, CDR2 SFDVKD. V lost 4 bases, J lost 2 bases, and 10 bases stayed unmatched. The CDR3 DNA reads TGTGCCACCAGTGACCCCGGGACAGCTTGGACCTACAATGAGCAGTTCTTC. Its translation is CATSDPGTAWTYNEQFF.

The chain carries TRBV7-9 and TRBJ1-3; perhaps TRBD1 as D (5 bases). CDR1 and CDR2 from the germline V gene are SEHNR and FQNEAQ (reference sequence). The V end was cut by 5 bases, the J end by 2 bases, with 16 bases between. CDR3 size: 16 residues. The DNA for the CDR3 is TGTGCCAGCAGCCAGAGGACATTGTATCCTGGAAACACCATATATTTT. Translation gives CASSQRTLYPGNTIYF. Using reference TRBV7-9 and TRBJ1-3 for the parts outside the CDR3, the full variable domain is DTGVSQNPRHKITKRGQNVTFRCDPISEHNRLYWYRQTLGQGPEFLTYFQNEAQLEKSRLLSDRFSAERPKGSFSTLEIQRTEQGDSAMYLCASSQRTLYPGNTIYFGEGSWLTVV.